Included here is one T cell receptor (beta chain) sequence, with context. The record originates from a study of OX40 agonist ivuxolimab in advanced cancers. Study-wide context: Patient treatment consisted of intravenous ivuxolimab administration every 2 weeks at 0.01 to 10 mg/kg. From about 23 to 85 years was the age range, with a mean of around 60 years, and 65% to 90% were male.

CDR1 and CDR2 from the germline V gene are SGHNT and YYREEE (reference sequence). With 5 bases removed from V and 6 bases from J, the gap between germline ends came to 12 bases. The CDR3 contains 12 residues. Here immunoSEQ multiplex PCR was the method, and the copy in TCRdb shows in-frame clones only, minus some. The profile shows tens of thousands of clones, about 90% of them singletons. The chain joins TRBV5-4 to TRBJ2-7; possible D gene TRBD2, 7 bases. The receptor was derived from an adult with an advanced solid tumor such as melanoma, head and neck, liver or kidney cancer. Sequenced here: CD4+ or CD8+ T cells sorted from blood, sampled in a trial of the OX40 agonist ivuxolimab. CDR3 protein: CASRGRGGEQYF. CDR3 in DNA: TGTGCCAGCAGAGGTAGGGGGGGCGAGCAGTACTTC.